The T cell receptor (beta chain) under discussion was sequenced for a study of glioma-infiltrating T cells. Study observations and caveats: Tissue and blood shared very few CDR3 sequences. Tissue-blood divergence was below expectation in non-neoplastic patients, above in gliomas.

Amplification of TCR alpha and beta CDR3 regions from RNA used iRepertoire nested multiplex PCR. Tissue mRNA or PBMC total RNA, about 90-400 ng, went into one-step reverse transcription and amplification. TCRdb independently ran MiXCR on the multiplex PCR reads; one entry per CDR3 protein. The sample consists of about 200,000 distinct CDR3 sequences, over 25% of them appearing once. In its sample, this clonotype was seen many times. Its cognate antigen is unknown. The clonotype originates from a human donor with low-grade glioma or glioblastoma, undergoing nonglioma brain surgery, or in good health (not recorded which). Sequencing was performed on glioma tissue, nonneoplastic brain tissue, or PBMCs (not recorded which).

CDR3 nucleotide sequence: TGTGCCAGCAGCAGAGAGGGGGGAGGCCAGCCCCAGCATTTT. Translating it yields CASSREGGGQPQHF. The chain has TRBV7-2 and TRBJ1-5, with TRBD1 as a possible D gene (6 bases). Germline V gene lookup returns CDR1 SGHTA and CDR2 FQGNSA. This CDR3 is 14 amino acids long. V was shortened by 5 bases and J by 7 bases, with 15 bases between the two germline ends. Drawing the rest from reference TRBV7-2 and TRBJ1-5, the complete variable domain is GAGVSQSPSNKVTEKGKDVELRCDPISGHTALYWYRQSLGQGLEFLIYFQGNSAPDKSGLPSDRFSAERTGGSVSTLTIQRTQQEDSAVYLCASSREGGGQPQHFGDGTRLSIL.